The sequence of this T cell receptor (beta chain) was determined in a study of T-cell reconstitution after alpha-beta-depleted transplantation in children. The library targeted TCRbeta and was prepared with unique molecular identifiers. TCRdb analysed the PCR reads with MiXCR anew, one entry per CDR3 protein. The table includes 500,000 or so distinct CDR3 sequences, 32% detected once. The V gene's germline CDR1 is LNHNV and CDR2 YYDKDF (reference sequence). The V end was cut by 6 bases, the J end by 0 bases, with 9 bases between. The CDR3 length is 14 residues. The material sequenced was PBMCs from the stem cell graft donor, taken from the stem cell graft. The chain combines TRBV15 with TRBJ1-3; maybe TRBD1 (5 bases). This clonotype was sampled from a human donor who donated a stem cell graft to a child with aplastic anemia. This CDR3 reads CATRRGASGNTIYF. The CDR3 nucleotides read TGTGCCACCAGGAGGGGCGCCTCTGGAAACACCATATATTTT.